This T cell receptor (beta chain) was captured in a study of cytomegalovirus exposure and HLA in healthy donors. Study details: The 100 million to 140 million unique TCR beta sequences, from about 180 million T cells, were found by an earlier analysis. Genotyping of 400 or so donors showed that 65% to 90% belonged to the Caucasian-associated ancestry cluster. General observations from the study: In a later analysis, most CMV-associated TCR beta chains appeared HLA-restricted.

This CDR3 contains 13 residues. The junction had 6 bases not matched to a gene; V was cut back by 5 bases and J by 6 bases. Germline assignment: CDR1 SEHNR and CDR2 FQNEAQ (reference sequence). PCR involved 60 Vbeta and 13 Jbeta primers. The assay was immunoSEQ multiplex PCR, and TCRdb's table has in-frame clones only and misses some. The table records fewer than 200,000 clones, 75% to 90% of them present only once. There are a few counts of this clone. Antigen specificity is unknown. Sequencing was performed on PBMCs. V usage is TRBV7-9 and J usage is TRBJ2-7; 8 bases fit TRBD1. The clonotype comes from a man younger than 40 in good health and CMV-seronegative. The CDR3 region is CASSPQGATEQYF. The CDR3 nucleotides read TGTGCCAGCAGCCCCCAGGGGGCAACCGAGCAGTACTTC. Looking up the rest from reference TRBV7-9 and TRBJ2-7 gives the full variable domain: DTGVSQNPRHKITKRGQNVTFRCDPISEHNRLYWYRQTLGQGPEFLTYFQNEAQLEKSRLLSDRFSAERPKGSFSTLEIQRTEQGDSAMYLCASSPQGATEQYFGPGTRLTVT.